A selection of T cell receptor beta chains follows, all from one sample in a study of cytomegalovirus exposure and HLA in healthy donors. Here immunoSEQ multiplex PCR was the method, and the copy in TCRdb shows in-frame clones only, minus some. The data hold approximately 97,000 clones, with approximately 94% observed a single time. Sequenced input: PBMCs. These receptors were collected from a woman aged 18-29 years in good health and CMV-seronegative. The CDR3 runs from the conserved cysteine through the conserved F or W. Rows may omit the clone size; those that give it use once, few, many or a size class.

v_call clone_size cdr3_aa
TRBV2 NA CALRDRGLTDTQYF
TRBV6-1 NA CASIIRGTEAFF
TRBV5-6 NA CASSLEAARDTGELFF
TRBV6-1 NA CASSERVGRREWQFF
TRBV5-1 NA CASSSIGTEGEKLFF
TRBV5-4 NA CASSPGRGAETQYF
TRBV7-8 NA CASSSRGPEAFF
TRBV6-1 NA CASSPSTPGELFF
TRBV5-4 NA CASSLQGSYEQYF
TRBV11-2 NA CASSLSPTGETSYEQYF
TRBV11-2 NA CASSLALRPNTGELFF
TRBV27 NA CASRPTENYGYTF
TRBV5-1 NA CASSLTGENINSGNTIYF
TRBV6-6 NA CASSATGPNTEAFF
TRBV19 NA CASTLTGGPGGYTF
TRBV6-6 NA CASRETGPSNQPQHF
TRBV19 NA CASSIAAGRILGNSNQPQHF
TRBV7-2 NA CASSEQRDEQYF
TRBV27 NA CASSFGGGAREQYF
TRBV11-1 NA CASTSRGSNTGELFF
TRBV2 NA CASSELGRSGTGELFF
TRBV2 NA CASSVGSYGYTF
TRBV2 NA CASSGGGTLYTGELFF
TRBV7-7 NA CASSTGTSGSYNEQFF
TRBV5-4 NA CASSSPVGGTVGYTF
TRBV13 once CASSLEGGGAGEQFF
TRBV5-6 once CASSLGPPDRAMNTEAFF
TRBV5-1 NA CASSPGLAGAVQTQYF
TRBV6-5 NA CASSLGGRSGQYF
TRBV6-6 NA CASSYFDRAPPHEQYF
TRBV5-1 NA CASSYQPTGGGYGYTF
TRBV6-1 NA CASQGQGVNTEAFF
TRBV30 NA CAWMETGYGYTF
TRBV7-2 NA CASSARVYEQFF
TRBV9 NA CASSSSSAETQYF
TRBV5-1 NA CASRTSGTADTQYF